The 27 T cell receptor beta chains below were found in one sample sequenced in a study of OX40 agonist ivuxolimab in advanced cancers. Sequencing was performed with immunoSEQ multiplex PCR; in TCRdb, only in-frame clones are kept and a portion is missing. The sample includes 60,000 or so clones, 87% seen only once; the top ten take around 0.79%. The starting material was CD4+ or CD8+ T cells sorted from blood, obtained in a trial of the OX40 agonist ivuxolimab. The receptors were sampled from an adult with an advanced solid tumor such as melanoma, head and neck, liver or kidney cancer.

The chain links TRBV29-1 to TRBJ2-7; TRBD1 matches at 11 bases. The V segment lost 4 bases and the J segment 2 bases; nucleotides outside the gene matches: 1. Looked up from germline, CDR1 is SQVTM and CDR2 is ANQGSEA. The CDR3 runs to 13 residues. The CDR3 DNA reads as TGCAGCGTTGGGGGACAGGGGGCCTACGAGCAGTACTTC. It specifies CSVGGQGAYEQYF.

The rearrangement joins TRBV7-2 to TRBJ2-2, with TRBD1 matching over 7 bases. The CDR3 is made up of 15 amino acids. J lost 6 bases, V lost 1 base, and 5 bases had no gene match. CDR1 and CDR2 (germline): SGHTA, FQGNSA. The CDR3 region has the DNA TGTGCCAGCAGCTTAGGAGGGGGCACGGCCGGGGAGCTGTTTTTT. As protein: CASSLGGGTAGELFF.

This chain uses TRBV5-1 with TRBJ2-7, with 9 bases identical to TRBD2. This CDR3 spans 14 amino acids. With V trimmed by 2 bases and J by 4 bases, 4 bases remained unmatched. Per germline, CDR1 SGHRS and CDR2 YFSETQ. CDR3 sequence: CASSFSGRGYEQYF. In nucleotides, the CDR3 is TGCGCCAGCAGCTTTAGCGGGAGAGGGTACGAGCAGTACTTC. Looking up the rest from reference TRBV5-1 and TRBJ2-7 gives the full variable domain: KAGVTQTPRYLIKTRGQQVTLSCSPISGHRSVSWYQQTPGQGLQFLFEYFSETQRNKGNFPGRFSGRQFSNSRSEMNVSTLELGDSALYLCASSFSGRGYEQYFGPGTRLTVT.

V usage is TRBV30 and J usage is TRBJ1-6, with D unclear. CDR3 size: 17 residues. The germline gives CDR1 GTSNPN, CDR2 SVGIG (reference sequence). The V end was cut by 0 bases, the J end by 0 bases, with 12 bases between. The CDR3 sequence: CAWSVSGRTSYNSPLHF. In nucleotides, the CDR3 is TGTGCCTGGAGTGTATCCGGGCGGACCTCCTATAATTCACCCCTCCACTTT. The full variable domain, in which reference TRBV30 and TRBJ1-6 provide the parts outside the CDR3, is SQTIHQWPATLVQPVGSPLSLECTVEGTSNPNLYWYRQAAGRGLQLLFYSVGIGQISSEVPQNLSASRPQDRQFILSSKKLLLSDSGFYLCAWSVSGRTSYNSPLHFGNGTRLTVT.

The chain links TRBV6-1 to TRBJ1-3; D is unresolved. There are 13 residues in the CDR3. The germline V gene encodes CDR1 MNHNS and CDR2 SASEGT. Trimming pared 3 bases from V and 14 bases from J, leaving 17 bases between. The CDR3 bases are TGTGCCAGCAGTGATGCCTCACCTCCCACGTTATATTTT. As protein: CASSDASPPTLYF.

The rearrangement links TRBV9 to TRBJ1-3, with D unresolved. The CDR3 has 15 residues. Germline CDR1 is SGDLS and CDR2 is YYNGEE. Trimming took off 2 bases at V and 0 bases at J, with 9 bases between the two ends. For the CDR3, the DNA is TGTGCCAGCAGCGTCTCTCAAAGCTCTGGAAACACCATATATTTT. It specifies CASSVSQSSGNTIYF.

The V and J genes are TRBV19 and TRBJ2-2; D is unclear. The V end was cut by 6 bases, the J end by 5 bases, with 10 bases between. CDR1 LNHDA and CDR2 SQIVND come from the germline V gene (reference sequence). This CDR3 comprises 13 residues. DNA for the CDR3: TGTGCCAGTAGGGTGGGAAGGACCGGGGAGCTGTTTTTT. As protein: CASRVGRTGELFF.

V is TRBV19 and J is TRBJ2-1; 11 bases are a match to TRBD1. J was trimmed by 6 bases and V by 10 bases; bases with no gene match: 8. The CDR3 sequence is 14 residues long. CDR1 is LNHDA and CDR2 is SQIVND in the germline V gene (reference sequence). CDR3 nucleotide sequence: TGTGCCAACCGGACAGGGGGCGCCGTCAATGAGCAGTTCTTC. It translates to CANRTGGAVNEQFF.

The chain uses TRBV6-1 and TRBJ2-1; D gene uncertain. The V end was cut by 1 base, the J end by 5 bases, with 9 bases between. Germline V gives CDR1 MNHNS, CDR2 SASEGT. The CDR3 is 14 amino acids. This CDR3 is CASSEGLGNNEQFF. CDR3 nucleotides: TGTGCCAGCAGTGAAGGCCTCGGTAACAATGAGCAGTTCTTC.

In its sample, this clone was seen a few times. V usage is TRBV5-6 and J usage is TRBJ1-4, with no clear D. Looked up from germline, CDR1 is SGHDT and CDR2 is YYEEEE. The CDR3 totals 14 residues. V lost 4 bases and J lost 4, with 11 bases in between. This CDR3 is CASSPGQFNEKLFF. The DNA for the CDR3 is TGTGCCAGCAGCCCCGGGCAGTTTAATGAAAAACTGTTTTTT.

The V call is TRBV5-1, the J call TRBJ2-7; TRBD2 matches at 9 bases. J gave up 4 bases and V 0 bases, and 8 bases lay outside the gene matches. Per germline, CDR1 SGHRS and CDR2 YFSETQ. The CDR3 is 16 residues long. CDR3 bases: TGCGCCAGCAGCTTGGCCACGGTCGCGGGAGGGTACGAGCAGTACTTC. The encoded protein is CASSLATVAGGYEQYF.

This rearrangement joins TRBV6-5 to TRBJ2-5; 9 nucleotides match TRBD2. CDR3 length: 14 amino acids. Trimming took 6 bases from V and 3 from J; bases not matched to a gene: 5. Germline CDR1 reads MNHEY; CDR2 reads SVGAGI. DNA of the CDR3: TGTGCCAGCAGCCGGGGACTAGCAGAAGAGACCCAGTACTTC. Translation: CASSRGLAEETQYF.

This clone occurred a few times. The chain couples TRBV5-1 to TRBJ1-5; D call uncertain. The CDR3 totals 13 residues. Germline CDR1 reads SGHRS; CDR2 reads YFSETQ. Trimming left V 2 bases short and J 1 base short, with 4 bases between. CDR3 bases: TGCGCCAGCAGCTTAGGGAGCAATCAGCCCCAGCATTTT. It is translated as CASSLGSNQPQHF.

This rearrangement joins TRBV4-1 to TRBJ1-5; D is perhaps TRBD1 (5 bases). The CDR3 totals 14 residues. Germline values: CDR1 MGHRA, CDR2 YSYEKL. Trimming took 4 bases from V and 3 from J, leaving 10 bases between them. CDR3 sequence: CASSLSTDNQPQHF. In nucleotides, the CDR3 is TGCGCCAGCAGCCTCTCGACAGACAATCAGCCCCAGCATTTT.

This chain's CDR3 is CASTLSWQASYEQYF. In nucleotides, the CDR3 is TGCGCCAGCACCCTATCCTGGCAGGCGTCCTACGAGCAGTACTTC. The V and J genes are TRBV4-1 and TRBJ2-7; no firm D call. This CDR3 is 15 amino acids long. Germline loops: CDR1 MGHRA, CDR2 YSYEKL. Trimming took 7 bases from V and 1 from J, leaving 17 bases between them.

This chain's CDR3 is CASSTTRPSSYEQYF. The CDR3 region has the DNA TGTGCCAGCAGCACGACTCGTCCAAGCTCCTACGAGCAGTACTTC. The chain links TRBV7-9 to TRBJ2-7; no reliable D call. Germline V gives CDR1 SEHNR, CDR2 FQNEAQ (reference sequence). This CDR3 spans 15 amino acids. With 5 bases removed from V and 0 bases from J, the gap between germline ends came to 14 bases.

This clone was observed a few times. J is TRBJ1-3 and V is TRBV11-2; 11 nucleotides agree with TRBD1. The junction had 7 bases not matched to a gene; V was cut back by 5 bases and J by 4 bases. Germline V CDR1 and CDR2: SGHAT, FQNNGV. The CDR3 sequence is 16 residues long. The CDR3 region has the DNA TGTGCCAGCAGCACGGACAGGGGGCCAGCGGGAAACACCATATATTTT. Translating it yields CASSTDRGPAGNTIYF.

This clone was observed once. The chain is built from TRBV5-6 and TRBJ2-1, with 7 bases that match TRBD2. The CDR3 contains 14 residues. The germline V gene has CDR1 SGHDT and CDR2 YYEEEE. The V and J ends lost 4 bases and 2 bases, in that order; junction bases with no gene match: 3. CDR3 region: CASSGRGTYNEQFF. As DNA, the CDR3 is TGTGCCAGCAGCGGGCGGGGGACCTACAATGAGCAGTTCTTC.

The J gene is TRBJ2-5, the V gene TRBV19; possibly TRBD1 or TRBD2 for D (5 bases each). The CDR3 length is 11 residues. Looked up from germline, CDR1 is LNHDA and CDR2 is SQIVND (reference sequence). Trimming removed 6 bases from V and 7 bases from J, with 9 bases in between. The CDR3 region has the DNA TGTGCCAGTAGCAATGGGGGGACCCAGTACTTC. Amino acids: CASSNGGTQYF.

The chain joins TRBV27 to TRBJ1-5, with 7 bases that match TRBD1. This CDR3 has 14 amino acids. Germline loops: CDR1 MNHEY, CDR2 SMNVEV (reference sequence). The V segment lost 8 bases and the J segment 4 bases; nucleotides outside the gene matches: 8. In DNA, the CDR3 is TGTGCCAGCGGCCTCCAGGGGGAGAATCAGCCCCAGCATTTT. This encodes CASGLQGENQPQHF.

The gene calls are TRBV30 and TRBJ2-1; a possible D gene is TRBD2 (5 bases). This CDR3 comprises 14 residues. CDR1 is GTSNPN and CDR2 is SVGIG in the germline V gene (reference sequence). Trimming took off 4 bases at V and 9 bases at J, with 19 bases between the two ends. The CDR3 is CAWNFGIVRSEQFF. CDR3 nucleotides: TGTGCCTGGAATTTCGGGATAGTACGGTCTGAGCAGTTCTTC.

The V and J genes are TRBV19 and TRBJ1-1; the match to TRBD1 covers 9 bases. The CDR3 is made up of 14 amino acids. V shed 8 bases and J 4 bases; nucleotides not matched to a gene: 8. Per germline, CDR1 LNHDA and CDR2 SQIVND (reference sequence). The CDR3 spells CASVGDRVATEAFF. CDR3 nucleotides: TGTGCCAGTGTAGGGGACAGGGTAGCCACTGAAGCTTTCTTT.

The genes are TRBV5-4 and TRBJ2-7; TRBD1 is a possible D gene (5 bases). Looked up from germline, CDR1 is SGHNT and CDR2 is YYREEE (reference sequence). The CDR3 is 14 residues long. Trimming cost V 1 base and J 2 bases, with 10 bases left between them. The CDR3 reads CASSLSLGAYEQYF. CDR3 nucleotides: TGTGCCAGCAGCTTGTCCCTAGGGGCCTACGAGCAGTACTTC.

This chain joins TRBV5-6 and TRBJ2-7, with D unclear. CDR1 and CDR2 from the germline V gene are SGHDT and YYEEEE. The CDR3 has 12 residues. Trimming took off 0 bases at V and 7 bases at J, with 8 bases between the two ends. The CDR3 sequence: CASSLGGWEQYF. The DNA of the CDR3 is TGTGCCAGCAGCTTGGGGGGTTGGGAGCAGTACTTC. Combining the CDR3 with reference TRBV5-6 and TRBJ2-7 gives the whole variable domain DAGVTQSPTHLIKTRGQQVTLRCSPKSGHDTVSWYQQALGQGPQFIFQYYEEEERQRGNFPDRFSGHQFPNYSSELNVNALLLGDSALYLCASSLGGWEQYFGPGTRLTVT.

Remarks on this clone: This sample includes further DNA sequences coding for the same CDR3. CDR3 in amino acids: CASSVGGYTDTQYF. The DNA of the CDR3 is TGTGCCAGCAGCGTAGGGGGGTACACAGATACGCAGTATTTT. This chain joins TRBV9 and TRBJ2-3; D tentatively reads TRBD1 or TRBD2 (5 bases each). The CDR3 length is 14 residues. CDR1 and CDR2 from the germline V gene are SGDLS and YYNGEE. The V end was cut by 0 bases, the J end by 2 bases, with 7 bases between.

V and J are TRBV7-9 and TRBJ1-1; weak D call: TRBD1 (6 bases). The CDR3 is 13 residues long. V dropped 1 base and J dropped 5 bases, with 8 bases sitting between them. Germline assignment: CDR1 SEHNR and CDR2 FQNEAQ (reference sequence). The CDR3 DNA reads TGTGCCAGCAGCTTAGAGGGGGGGACTGAAGCTTTCTTT. Its translation: CASSLEGGTEAFF.

The chain has TRBV27 and TRBJ1-1, with TRBD1 as a possible D gene (6 bases). Trimming cost V 3 bases and J 4 bases, with 9 bases left between them. CDR1 is MNHEY and CDR2 is SMNVEV in the germline V gene (reference sequence). This CDR3 is built from 13 residues. CDR3 nucleotide sequence: TGTGCCAGCAGTTTTGGGGGGCCCACTGAAGCTTTCTTT. Translating gives CASSFGGPTEAFF.